Below, one TCR beta chain is given with its context. The CDR3 loop spans 15 amino acids. Looked up from germline, CDR1 is KGHSH and CDR2 is LQKENI. Trimming took 3 bases from V and 3 from J; bases not matched to a gene: 8. This entry is derived from a study of shared clonotypes between healthy human individuals. CD4+ cells yielded CD45RA+ naive and CD45RA-negative memory subsets. Genomic DNA belonging to each subset was distributed in equal measure over several immunoSEQ plates. Produced via immunoSEQ multiplex PCR; TCRdb's table is partial and in-frame only. Found here are about 2.4 million clones, approximately 93% of them singletons; the top ten hold approximately 0.35%.

The source is a man in his late teens or twenties in good health. Some clones in this sample may be carry-over from other donors' samples. The chain combines TRBV18 with TRBJ2-7, with TRBD1 identical over 7 bases. Sequencing was performed on naive CD4+ T cells from PBMCs. Noted subset: CD45RA+ positively selected. The CDR3 coding sequence is TGTGCCAGCTCACCTACAGGGGATCTTTACTACGAGCAGTACTTC. Translation gives CASSPTGDLYYEQYF.